This T cell receptor (beta chain) was captured in a study of blood T cell repertoires in COVID-19. Study details: Samples came from the United States, Italy and Spain, spanning acute and convalescent COVID-19.

The CDR3 sequence is 16 residues long. TCRdb keeps only in-frame clones here, not all; method: immunoSEQ multiplex PCR. The sample yields around 110,000 clones, approximately 82% seen once. The rearrangement uses TRBV21-1 and TRBJ1-2; no check of the table's D call, TRBD1, against the DNA was made. TRBV21-1 is a documented pseudogene. The specimen sequenced was peripheral blood. The sequence came from a man between 25 and 39 years old with acute or convalescent COVID-19. CDR3 coding DNA: TGTGCCAGCAGCAAACCTCGGACAGAGAGATTCTATGGCTACACCTTC. Amino acids: CASSKPRTERFYGYTF.